The 13 T cell receptor beta chains presented below share a single source sample, sequenced in a study of CD8+ T cells in alopecia areata. RNA, once extracted, was reverse transcribed into cDNA for use as the sequencing template. Data came from immunoSEQ multiplex PCR; TCRdb stores just in-frame clones and leaves some out. The table records fewer than 100,000 clones, roughly 64% of them present only once. The treatment was: oral pan-JAK inhibitor, 5-10 mg twice daily. The material sequenced was CD8+ T cells sorted from blood, taken at week 4, from a patient treated with tofacitinib. The source is a human donor with alopecia areata.

J is TRBJ2-7 and V is TRBV14; D is uncertain. The V end lost 3 bases, the J end lost 4 bases, and 13 bases lay between the germline ends. Germline V gives CDR1 SGHDN, CDR2 FVKESK. CDR3 length equals 14 residues. CDR3 loop: CASSHRWAIYEQYF. CDR3 DNA sequence: TGTGCCAGCAGCCACCGTTGGGCCATATACGAGCAGTACTTC. The variable domain in full, with the rest retrieved from reference TRBV14 and TRBJ2-7, is EAGVTQFPSHSVIEKGQTVTLRCDPISGHDNLYWYRRVMGKEIKFLLHFVKESKQDESGMPNNRFLAERTGGTYSTLKVQPAELEDSGVYFCASSHRWAIYEQYFGPGTRLTVT.

The chain joins TRBV29-1 to TRBJ2-3; D is ambiguous. Between the trimmed V and J ends, which lost 6 bases and 2 bases, there was a span of 12 bases. The germline gives CDR1 SQVTM, CDR2 ANQGSEA. The CDR3 covers 13 residues. CDR3 protein: CSVPRPNTDTQYF. The CDR3 coding sequence is TGCAGCGTCCCCAGGCCTAACACAGATACGCAGTATTTT.

This rearrangement joins TRBV27 to TRBJ2-7; 7 bases fit TRBD1. Germline V CDR1 and CDR2: MNHEY, SMNVEV (reference sequence). CDR3 length equals 14 residues. Trimming removed 5 bases from V and 4 bases from J; junction bases left unmatched: 8. For the CDR3, the DNA is TGTGCCAGCAGTACGGGACAGTTATCTTACGAGCAGTACTTC. Protein: CASSTGQLSYEQYF.

This chain uses TRBV23-1 with TRBJ1-5; D remains ambiguous. TRBV23-1 is an open reading frame, and its role is uncertain. This CDR3 contains 13 residues. V shed 2 bases and J shed 9 bases, with 11 bases lying between them. The CDR3 nucleotides read TGCGCCAGCAGTCAAGACACAAGTAGGCCCCAGCATTTT. Residues: CASSQDTSRPQHF.

V usage is TRBV27 and J usage is TRBJ2-3; TRBD2 might be the D (5 bases). Germline-derived CDR1 and CDR2 are MNHEY and SMNVEV (reference sequence). Trimming took 2 bases from V and 4 from J, leaving 10 bases between them. CDR3 size: 14 residues. CDR3 bases: TGTGCCAGCAGTTTAAACGAGGGCGCAGATACGCAGTATTTT. Translating it yields CASSLNEGADTQYF.

The V gene is TRBV9, the J gene TRBJ2-3; D is unclear. There are 14 residues in the CDR3. The germline gives CDR1 SGDLS, CDR2 YYNGEE. V lost 0 bases and J 3 bases, leaving 8 bases between the germline ends. The CDR3: CASSVAGRTDTQYF. The CDR3 bases are TGTGCCAGCAGCGTAGCCGGTAGGACAGATACGCAGTATTTT.

The chain joins TRBV27 to TRBJ2-5; weak D call: TRBD1 (6 bases). Germline assignment: CDR1 MNHEY and CDR2 SMNVEV (reference sequence). This CDR3 contains 11 residues. Trimming shortened V by 5 bases and J by 8 bases, and 9 bases separated the two germline ends. The DNA for the CDR3 is TGTGCCAGCAGTACGGGACAAACCCAGTACTTC. Protein: CASSTGQTQYF.

The genes are TRBV29-1 and TRBJ2-1, with D unclear. This CDR3 contains 16 residues. The V gene's germline CDR1 is SQVTM and CDR2 ANQGSEA. Trimming left V 2 bases short and J 4 bases short, with 18 bases between. In DNA form, the CDR3 reads TGCAGCGTTGAATGGTTGAGATTCGGCAGATACAATGAGCAGTTCTTC. Translation gives CSVEWLRFGRYNEQFF.

This chain links TRBV7-9 with TRBJ1-2; no firm D call. Trimming removed 0 bases at V and 8 bases at J, with 7 bases between. The CDR3 consists of 12 residues. The germline gives CDR1 SEHNR, CDR2 FQNEAQ (reference sequence). The CDR3 loop is CASSLAKEGYTF. As DNA, the CDR3 is TGTGCCAGCAGCTTAGCGAAAGAGGGCTACACCTTC.

The chain employs TRBV27 and TRBJ2-5; 7 bases align to TRBD2. Trimming took 6 bases from V and 0 from J; bases not matched to a gene: 10. The V gene's germline CDR1 is MNHEY and CDR2 SMNVEV (reference sequence). The CDR3 sequence is 16 residues long. This CDR3 is CASRPVDGGNQETQYF. In nucleotides, the CDR3 is TGTGCCAGCAGACCCGTTGACGGGGGGAACCAAGAGACCCAGTACTTC.

The chain employs TRBV5-1 and TRBJ2-1; 12 bases are shared with TRBD2. The CDR3 consists of 15 residues. CDR1 and CDR2 from the germline V gene are SGHRS and YFSETQ. Trimming took 4 bases from V and 7 from J; bases not matched to a gene: 6. The CDR3 region is CASSLASGGANEQFF. The CDR3 bases are TGCGCCAGCAGCCTGGCTAGCGGGGGGGCGAATGAGCAGTTCTTC. Drawing the rest from reference TRBV5-1 and TRBJ2-1, the complete variable domain is KAGVTQTPRYLIKTRGQQVTLSCSPISGHRSVSWYQQTPGQGLQFLFEYFSETQRNKGNFPGRFSGRQFSNSRSEMNVSTLELGDSALYLCASSLASGGANEQFFGPGTRLTVL.

With regard to this clone: A far larger clone is a single base away, which makes a read error likely. The same CDR3 also results from other DNA sequences found in this sample. The chain couples TRBV5-6 to TRBJ2-7; D not certain. Germline V gene sequence: CDR1 SGHDT, CDR2 YYEEEE. The CDR3 runs 12 residues. Trimming cost V 0 bases and J 2 bases, with 3 bases left between them. CDR3 region: CASSLGTYEQYF. CDR3 bases: TGTGCCAGCAGCTTGGGGACCTACGAGCAGTACTTC.

This chain connects TRBV7-2 to TRBJ1-6; D uncertain. The CDR3 spans 14 residues. Germline V gene data show CDR1 as SGHTA and CDR2 as FQGNSA. Trimming pared 4 bases from V and 4 bases from J, leaving 8 bases between. The chain's CDR3 is CASSSGVYNSPLHF. CDR3 nucleotide sequence: TGTGCCAGCAGCTCCGGGGTTTATAATTCACCCCTCCACTTT.